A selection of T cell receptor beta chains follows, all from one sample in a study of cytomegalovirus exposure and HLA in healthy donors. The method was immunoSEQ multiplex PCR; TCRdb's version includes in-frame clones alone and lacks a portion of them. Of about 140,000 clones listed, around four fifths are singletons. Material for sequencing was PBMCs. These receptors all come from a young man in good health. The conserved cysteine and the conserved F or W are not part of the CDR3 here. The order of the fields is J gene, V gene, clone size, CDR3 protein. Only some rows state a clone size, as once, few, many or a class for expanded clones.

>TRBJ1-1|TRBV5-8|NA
ASRSVRNTEAF
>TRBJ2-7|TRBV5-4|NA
ASSHGLAGQY
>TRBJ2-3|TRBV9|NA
ASSVRGRITDTQY
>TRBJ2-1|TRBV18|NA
ASSRLGSEQF
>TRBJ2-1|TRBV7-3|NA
ASSPSGRGPYNEQF
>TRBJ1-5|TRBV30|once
AWGQHQPQH
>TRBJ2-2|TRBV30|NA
AWSVIGEGTGELF
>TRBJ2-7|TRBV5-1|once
ASSLSQGRDEQY
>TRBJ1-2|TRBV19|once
ASNFQVATYGYT
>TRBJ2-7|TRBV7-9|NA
ASSPRLALPYEQY
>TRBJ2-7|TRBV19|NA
ASSNGQGLKSYEQY
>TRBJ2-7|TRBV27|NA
ASRGPRGSEQY
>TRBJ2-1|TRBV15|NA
ATSRDRGPGNEQF
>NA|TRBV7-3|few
ASSTGTGYEQY
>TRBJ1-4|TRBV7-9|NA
ASSLPWPGHNEKLF
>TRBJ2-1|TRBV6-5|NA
ASSPSGPLLDEQF
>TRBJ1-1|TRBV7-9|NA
ASSLGSRRQTEAF
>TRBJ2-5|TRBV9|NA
ASSSRLAGESY
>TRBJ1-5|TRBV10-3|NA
AISEKQGTANQPQH
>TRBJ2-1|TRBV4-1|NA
ASSQVAGRGGNEQF
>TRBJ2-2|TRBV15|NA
ATSRGPGTGELF
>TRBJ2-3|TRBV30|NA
AWSGGDTQY
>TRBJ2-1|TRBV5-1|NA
ASSLGSLRPRGYNEQF
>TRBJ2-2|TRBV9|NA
ASSVAGGWTGELF
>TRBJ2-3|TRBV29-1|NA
SVGTGESSADTQY
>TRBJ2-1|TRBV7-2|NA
ASSWTSGINEQF
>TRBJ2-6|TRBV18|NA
ASSSKQTGEKSGANVLT
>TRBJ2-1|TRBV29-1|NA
SVEATGKGSYNEQF
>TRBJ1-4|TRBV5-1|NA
ASSASGGSEKLF
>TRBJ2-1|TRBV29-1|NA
SVGGSYNEQF
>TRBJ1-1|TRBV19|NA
ASSMDWNTEAF
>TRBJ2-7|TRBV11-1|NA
ATFSGSSYEQY
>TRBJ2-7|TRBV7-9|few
SSSLSPGSSSYEQY
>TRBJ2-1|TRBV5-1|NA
ASSLVATSGMDEQF
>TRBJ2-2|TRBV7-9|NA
ASSLVGPGELF
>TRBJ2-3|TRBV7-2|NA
ASSRTSGTQY
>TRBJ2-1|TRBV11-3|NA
ASSLDGGVSSYNEQF
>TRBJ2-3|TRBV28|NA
ASSPTLFRRDTQY
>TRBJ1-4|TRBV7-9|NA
ASSPWAGPGGKLF
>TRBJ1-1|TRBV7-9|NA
SSSPDLNTEAF
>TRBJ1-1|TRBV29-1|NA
SVHTFMNTEAF
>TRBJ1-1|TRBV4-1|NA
ASSQVRTGENTEAF